This T cell receptor beta chain was found in a study of blood T cell dynamics during melanoma immunotherapy. The study, taken as a whole, reports: Whether repertoire-driving clones were melanoma-specific could not be determined.

Using immunoSEQ multiplex PCR, the repertoire was profiled, and TCRdb retains in-frame clones only, with some absent. The sample includes about 14,000 clones, 70% to 90% of them seen just once. Time point in this sample: pre-treatment baseline. In regard to this clone: Its target is unknown.

CDR1 is GTSNPN and CDR2 is SVGIG in the germline V gene (reference sequence). CDR3 length: 15 residues. The V end lost 0 bases, the J end lost 0 bases, and 9 bases lay between the germline ends. The sample here was blood, taken from a patient treated with checkpoint blockade. The receptor was derived from a human donor with melanoma. The chain uses TRBV30 and TRBJ1-3; D is undetermined. Here the CDR3 reads CAWSVSPLSGNTIYF. The DNA of the CDR3 is TGTGCCTGGAGTGTATCCCCCCTCTCTGGAAACACCATATATTTT.